This T cell receptor beta chain is drawn from a study of CD8 T cells in Susac syndrome. Study-level information: The Susac syndrome patients that were sequenced included five or six with active disease and under 10 in remission. Patients with Susac syndrome had blood drawn and were at that point therapy-naive, on corticosteroids, or on intravenous immunoglobulin alone.

With V trimmed by 8 bases and J by 5 bases, 11 bases remained unmatched. The CDR3 covers 14 residues. Germline loops: CDR1 LGHDT, CDR2 YNNKEL (reference sequence). Sequencing of TCR beta was performed on blood CD8+ T cells and on blood CD4+ T cells. Findings and limits, study-wide: Susac syndrome CD4+ T cell repertoires showed no clonal expansion.

With random hexamers, reverse transcription was performed on about 0.5 to 1 ug of RNA. A single record per CDR3 protein comes from TCRdb applying MiXCR to the immunoSEQ multiplex PCR reads. The table lists roughly 150,000 distinct CDR3 sequences, about 95% of them singletons, with 0.16% in the top ten. Of note for this clonotype: Its antigen is currently unknown.

The source of this sequence is a human donor with Susac syndrome. The V call is TRBV3-1, the J call TRBJ2-5; 7 bases align to TRBD2. Source material: CD4+ T cells from PBMCs. The CDR3 protein is CASGPGLGGETQYF. The CDR3 DNA follows: TGTGCCAGCGGACCGGGGCTGGGGGGGGAGACCCAGTACTTC.